These 4 T cell receptor beta chains came from one sample sequenced in a study of control samples from healthy donors and cancer patients. Some clones are missing from TCRdb's copy, which holds only in-frame ones; the method was immunoSEQ multiplex PCR. The data hold about 10,000 clones, with roughly 93% observed a single time. Sequenced input: PBMCs. Receptors originate from a man in his sixties with colorectal cancer.

Worth noting for this clone: The germline gene is not matched at one end of the junction; a read error may be the cause. The sample contains more than one DNA sequence encoding this CDR3. The chain recombines TRBV2 with TRBJ2-2, with 8 bases fitting TRBD2. CDR1 SNHLY and CDR2 FYNNEI come from the germline V gene. The CDR3 sequence is 14 residues long. The CDR3 loop reads CASSGGPNTGELFF. CDR3 bases: TGCGCCAGCAGCGGGGGACCCAACACCGGGGAGCTGTTTTTT.

The chain uses TRBV27 and TRBJ2-3; 7 bases line up with TRBD1. Germline trimming cut 1 base from V and 1 base from J; bases unmatched to any gene: 8. The CDR3 has 17 amino acids. Germline V gives CDR1 MNHEY, CDR2 SMNVEV (reference sequence). In DNA form, the CDR3 reads TGTGCCAGCAGTTTATTCGGCAGGGGGTTGGGCACAGATACGCAGTATTTT. Its translation: CASSLFGRGLGTDTQYF.

Here the CDR3 reads CASSYGQGLQETQYF. The CDR3 DNA is TGTGCCAGCAGTTACGGACAGGGACTTCAAGAGACCCAGTACTTC. J is TRBJ2-5 and V is TRBV28; TRBD1 aligns across 8 bases. This CDR3 spans 15 amino acids. V shed 4 bases, J shed 2 bases, and the junction held 6 bases outside the gene matches. In germline, CDR1 is MDHEN, CDR2 SYDVKM. The variable domain in full, with the rest retrieved from reference TRBV28 and TRBJ2-5, is DVKVTQSSRYLVKRTGEKVFLECVQDMDHENMFWYRQDPGLGLRLIYFSYDVKMKEKGDIPEGYSVSREKKERFSLILESASTNQTSMYLCASSYGQGLQETQYFGPGTRLLVL.

The rearrangement joins TRBV27 to TRBJ1-2, with no clear D. V lost 2 bases to trimming and J lost 1 base, with 5 bases between them. Germline V gene lookup returns CDR1 MNHEY and CDR2 SMNVEV (reference sequence). CDR3 length: 13 amino acids. This CDR3 reads CASSLRVNYGYTF. CDR3 DNA sequence: TGTGCCAGCAGTTTACGGGTTAACTATGGCTACACCTTC.